What follows are 28 T cell receptor beta chains derived from one specimen sequenced in a study of control samples from healthy donors and cancer patients. Data came from immunoSEQ multiplex PCR; TCRdb stores just in-frame clones and leaves some out. The sample lists 57,000 or so clones; nearly 90% were seen once. Sequencing used PBMCs. All receptors come from a man aged 55 to 70 with colorectal cancer.

This clone has only one observation. The V call is TRBV5-1, the J call TRBJ2-7; TRBD1 matches 7 bases. The CDR3 spans 15 residues. In germline, CDR1 is SGHRS, CDR2 YFSETQ. The trim removed 4 bases at V and 4 bases at J, leaving 11 bases unmatched. CDR3 in DNA: TGCGCCAGCAGCCCCTTCACCGGGACAGAGTACGAGCAGTACTTC. Its protein is CASSPFTGTEYEQYF.

The chain links TRBV7-3 to TRBJ2-7; TRBD1 agrees at 9 bases. Per the germline V gene, CDR1 is SGHTA and CDR2 is FQGTGA. V was clipped by 5 bases and J by 6 bases; unmatched bases: 8. The CDR3 runs to 14 residues. DNA of the CDR3: TGTGCCAGCAGCAGGGACAGGGCTGAGTCCGAGCAGTACTTC. Protein product: CASSRDRAESEQYF.

The V and J genes are TRBV5-1 and TRBJ1-2; 8 nucleotides align to TRBD1. J gave up 6 bases and V 1 base, and 5 bases lay outside the gene matches. The CDR3 has 14 residues. Germline V gene data show CDR1 as SGHRS and CDR2 as YFSETQ. The CDR3 DNA is TGCGCCAGCAGCTTGCCTGACAGGGGTAATGGCTACACCTTC. Protein product: CASSLPDRGNGYTF.

The genes are TRBV5-1 and TRBJ2-5, with D perhaps given as TRBD1 or TRBD2 (5 bases each). The germline V gene has CDR1 SGHRS and CDR2 YFSETQ. V lost 4 bases, J lost 0 bases, and 13 bases lay in between. The CDR3 has 15 residues. CDR3 sequence reads: CASSGTGTHQETQYF. The DNA of the CDR3 is TGCGCCAGCAGCGGTACCGGGACCCACCAAGAGACCCAGTACTTC.

The rearrangement links TRBV2 to TRBJ1-6, with D perhaps matching TRBD1 (6 bases). The CDR3 extends over 11 amino acids. Germline CDR1 and CDR2: SNHLY and FYNNEI. Trimming pared 3 bases from V and 16 bases from J, leaving 10 bases between. The CDR3 DNA reads TGTGCCAGCAGTGAGCGGGGGCAGCTCCACTTT. Its translation is CASSERGQLHF.

This chain joins TRBV4-2 and TRBJ1-2; 10 bases agree with TRBD1. V was pared by 0 bases and J by 7 bases, with 11 bases of the junction left unmatched. Germline CDR1 and CDR2: LGHNA and YNFKEQ. The CDR3 spans 17 residues. The CDR3 DNA is TGTGCCAGCAGCCAAGAGGCCGGGACAGGGGTAAGAGTTGGCTACACCTTC. This translates into CASSQEAGTGVRVGYTF.

This clone was detected a few times. The rearrangement uses TRBV2 and TRBJ1-3; D is ambiguous. CDR1 and CDR2 (germline): SNHLY, FYNNEI. This CDR3 has 15 residues. Trimming left V 2 bases short and J 0 bases short, with 8 bases between. DNA for the CDR3: TGTGCCAGCAGTGAACGGCAGAACTCTGGAAACACCATATATTTT. Translating it yields CASSERQNSGNTIYF.

The chain joins TRBV6-1 to TRBJ1-1, with D unresolved. CDR1 and CDR2 (germline): MNHNS, SASEGT. Trimming stripped 1 base from V and 1 base from J, with 4 bases between. This CDR3 contains 13 residues. The CDR3 nucleotides are TGTGCCAGCAGTGAAGTAAGGAACACTGAAGCTTTCTTT. Translated, it gives CASSEVRNTEAFF.

The chain is built from TRBV5-1 and TRBJ1-6; D ambiguous. The CDR3 spans 17 residues. With 3 bases removed from V and 0 bases from J, the gap between germline ends came to 13 bases. Per germline, CDR1 SGHRS and CDR2 YFSETQ. CDR3 protein: CASSSEGGSSYNSPLHF. DNA for the CDR3: TGCGCCAGCAGCTCGGAGGGTGGGAGCTCCTATAATTCACCCCTCCACTTT.

The genes are TRBV30 and TRBJ1-3; D uncertain. Looked up from germline, CDR1 is GTSNPN and CDR2 is SVGIG (reference sequence). The germline V and J ends were trimmed by 5 bases and 0 bases, with 11 bases remaining between them. This CDR3 is built from 14 residues. Here the CDR3 reads CAWGRPHSGNTIYF. The CDR3 DNA is TGTGCCTGGGGGAGGCCTCACTCTGGAAACACCATATATTTT.

This chain links TRBV29-1 with TRBJ1-4; TRBD1 matches 8 bases. Looked up from germline, CDR1 is SQVTM and CDR2 is ANQGSEA. CDR3 length: 13 amino acids. J gave up 3 bases and V 8 bases, and 5 bases lay outside the gene matches. The CDR3 is CSTRDRPNEKLFF. The CDR3 DNA follows: TGCAGCACCCGGGACAGGCCTAATGAAAAACTGTTTTTT.

The CDR3 sequence: CASSPGLSTDTQYF. CDR3 coding DNA: TGCGCCAGCAGCCCGGGATTAAGCACAGATACGCAGTATTTT. The chain uses TRBV10-2 and TRBJ2-3; tentative D call: TRBD2 (5 bases). Germline CDR1 and CDR2: WSHSY and SAAADI. The CDR3 length is 14 residues. V dropped 6 bases and J dropped 0 bases, with 10 bases sitting between them.

The table lists this clone with a count of one. The CDR3 region is CASSYSGTLTYEQYF. CDR3 sequence (DNA): TGTGCCAGCAGTTACTCTGGGACATTAACCTACGAGCAGTACTTC. The J gene is TRBJ2-7, the V gene TRBV6-5; D is perhaps TRBD1 (6 bases). The germline V gene encodes CDR1 MNHEY and CDR2 SVGAGI. Trimming cost V 0 bases and J 2 bases, with 11 bases left between them. The CDR3 length is 15 residues.

The V call is TRBV2, the J call TRBJ1-5; D not resolved. From germline, CDR1 is SNHLY and CDR2 FYNNEI. The germline V and J ends were trimmed by 1 base and 0 bases, with 7 bases remaining between them. This CDR3 contains 15 residues. CDR3 sequence: CASSEEGGSNQPQHF. CDR3 coding DNA: TGTGCCAGCAGTGAAGAGGGAGGTAGCAATCAGCCCCAGCATTTT.

This chain uses TRBV2 with TRBJ2-1; 11 bases fit TRBD2. Germline lookup yields CDR1 SNHLY and CDR2 FYNNEI. The CDR3 is 16 amino acids. V lost 6 bases and J lost 5; bases outside the gene matches: 9. The CDR3 DNA sequence: TGTGCCAGCAGGCCTTTAGCGGGGGGGCGGAACAATGAGCAGTTCTTC. It encodes CASRPLAGGRNNEQFF.

The chain is built from TRBV21-1 and TRBJ2-5; the table calls TRBD1, which could not be checked here. TRBV21-1 is tagged as a pseudogene. This CDR3 is built from 15 residues. This CDR3 reads CAGQRGTIIQETQYF. The CDR3 DNA is TGTGCCGGACAGCGCGGAACAATAATTCAAGAGACCCAGTACTTC.

This chain joins TRBV27 and TRBJ2-7; D perhaps matches TRBD1 (5 bases). The CDR3 runs to 15 residues. V lost 5 bases, J lost 0 bases, and 14 bases lay in between. Germline V gene sequence: CDR1 MNHEY, CDR2 SMNVEV (reference sequence). The CDR3 here is CASSRVDSSSYEQYF. The CDR3 DNA sequence: TGTGCCAGCAGTAGAGTAGACAGTTCCTCCTACGAGCAGTACTTC.

The chain joins TRBV9 to TRBJ2-3; TRBD1 matches 8 bases. The ends lost 0 bases at V and 2 bases at J; junction bases unmatched: 11. Germline V gene lookup returns CDR1 SGDLS and CDR2 YYNGEE. The CDR3 runs to 18 residues. The CDR3 DNA reads as TGTGCCAGCAGCGTAGCGTTAGGGCAGGGGGCATTCACAGATACGCAGTATTTT. This encodes CASSVALGQGAFTDTQYF.

A remark on this clone: At one boundary the junction diverges from the germline segment, which might be a read error. Additional DNA sequences in this sample encode the identical CDR3. This chain connects TRBV6-5 to TRBJ2-5, with TRBD1 identical over 8 bases. Looked up from germline, CDR1 is MNHEY and CDR2 is SVGAGI. This CDR3 is 14 amino acids long. The CDR3 coding sequence is TGTGCCAGCAGTTATCAGGACAGGGCGGAGACTCAGTACTTC. Its protein product is CASSYQDRAETQYF.

The gene calls are TRBV3-1 (or the pseudogene TRBV3-2) and TRBJ2-7, with D unclear. Germline lookup yields CDR1 LGHDT and CDR2 YNNKEL (reference sequence). The CDR3 extends over 15 amino acids. The germline V and J ends were trimmed by 4 bases and 3 bases, with 16 bases remaining between them. Written as DNA, the CDR3 is TGTGCCAGCAGCCCCAGTTTTGGGGTAGGCTACGAGCAGTACTTC. This encodes CASSPSFGVGYEQYF.

The V and J genes are TRBV5-4 and TRBJ2-5, with D possibly being TRBD1 (6 bases). Germline values: CDR1 SGHNT, CDR2 YYREEE (reference sequence). The CDR3 covers 14 residues. V lost 4 bases and J lost 4, with 14 bases in between. The CDR3 sequence: CASSEGGVRETQYF. The CDR3 nucleotides read TGTGCCAGCAGCGAAGGGGGAGTAAGAGAGACCCAGTACTTC.

The chain combines TRBV28 with TRBJ1-4; 8 nucleotides align to TRBD1. The V and J ends lost 6 bases and 8 bases, in that order; junction bases with no gene match: 5. Looked up from germline, CDR1 is MDHEN and CDR2 is SYDVKM. The CDR3 covers 13 residues. The CDR3 region is CASRSDREEKLFF. DNA of the CDR3: TGTGCCAGCAGGTCGGACAGGGAAGAAAAACTGTTTTTT.

The V gene is TRBV28, the J gene TRBJ2-1; the D call may be TRBD1 or TRBD2 (5 bases each). Germline values: CDR1 MDHEN, CDR2 SYDVKM. CDR3 length: 13 residues. V lost 7 bases and J lost 5, with 12 bases in between. In DNA, the CDR3 is TGTGCCAGCAACACCGGGACCAACAATGAGCAGTTCTTC. Amino acid sequence: CASNTGTNNEQFF.

The rearrangement joins TRBV7-9 to TRBJ1-4, with D maybe TRBD1 (5 bases). Germline V gene data show CDR1 as SEHNR and CDR2 as FQNEAQ (reference sequence). Deletions cut 0 bases from V and 13 bases from J, with 6 bases between. The CDR3 runs to 11 residues. CDR3 nucleotides: TGTGCCAGCAGCTTAGCTAGGGGACTGTTTTTT. Its translation is CASSLARGLFF.

The chain carries TRBV6-5 and TRBJ1-3; no clear D. V was trimmed by 6 bases and J by 2 bases, leaving 11 bases between them. CDR3 size: 14 residues. Germline-derived CDR1 and CDR2 are MNHEY and SVGAGI. The CDR3 coding sequence is TGTGCCAGCAGAAAGGGCGGCCCTGGAAACACCATATATTTT. This codes for CASRKGGPGNTIYF.

The gene calls are TRBV2 and TRBJ1-5, with D possibly TRBD1 on 6 matching bases. The CDR3 loop spans 16 amino acids. Per germline, CDR1 SNHLY and CDR2 FYNNEI. The V end lost 7 bases, the J end lost 3 bases, and 19 bases lay between the germline ends. The CDR3 DNA is TGTGCCAGCAAATCCCGGCCAGGGGTACCCAATCAGCCCCAGCATTTT. Residues: CASKSRPGVPNQPQHF.

The chain recombines TRBV19 with TRBJ1-6; D is undetermined. The CDR3 has 15 amino acids. CDR1 is LNHDA and CDR2 is SQIVND in the germline V gene (reference sequence). V lost 9 bases to trimming and J lost 3 bases, with 15 bases between them. This CDR3 reads CASGAPWGYNSPLHF. For the CDR3, the DNA is TGTGCCAGCGGAGCACCCTGGGGCTATAATTCACCCCTCCACTTT.

The chain uses TRBV3-1 (or the pseudogene TRBV3-2) and TRBJ1-2; 8 nucleotides match TRBD1. The CDR3 covers 14 residues. CDR1 and CDR2 from the germline V gene are LGHDT and YNNKEL (reference sequence). The V and J ends lost 1 base and 7 bases, in that order; junction bases with no gene match: 5. This CDR3 is CASSQGQGAGGYTF. CDR3 coding DNA: TGTGCCAGCAGCCAAGGGCAGGGGGCTGGTGGCTACACCTTC.